This T cell receptor (beta chain) comes out of a study of shared T cell receptors in the human thymus. This CDR3 has 17 residues. Germline CDR1 reads MGHRA; CDR2 reads YSYEKL. Trimming removed 4 bases from V and 3 bases from J, with 20 bases in between. Profiled with immunoSEQ multiplex PCR; TCRdb holds only in-frame clones, not every one. This sample yields about 380,000 clones, of which about 95% are seen a single time; 0.015% to 0.025% belongs to the top ten. The sample comprised thymocytes. The clonotype comes from a human donor. The chain links TRBV4-1 to TRBJ2-3; the D gene is possibly TRBD1 (6 bases). The CDR3, as DNA: TGCGCCAGCAGCCCGCAACTGGGACAAGGTGAGACAGATACGCAGTATTTT. Translation gives CASSPQLGQGETDTQYF.